Below are 4 T cell receptor beta chains sequenced from a single sample in a study of blood T cells in healthy people across ages. A sample-barcoded 5' primer and a J-beta primer mix were used in a second PCR of roughly 7 to 12 cycles. TCRdb called the 5' RACE reads again in MiXCR, with one record for every CDR3 protein. The sample includes around 1,000,000 distinct CDR3 sequences, less than 25% of them seen just once. Separately, the same data were catalogued under a study of T cells of mothers and their children.

The sample taken for sequencing was blood. These receptors originate from a girl aged 2 to 9 in good health.

This clonotype was counted between two and nine times. The chain uses TRBV18 and TRBJ1-3, with D tentatively TRBD1 (5 bases). Germline values: CDR1 KGHSH, CDR2 LQKENI. CDR3 length equals 15 residues. V dropped 4 bases and J dropped 0 bases, with 10 bases sitting between them. The CDR3 DNA reads TGTGCCAGCTCACTAGGGGACTTCTCTGGAAACACCATATATTTT. Its translation: CASSLGDFSGNTIYF.

The chain combines TRBV20-1 with TRBJ2-1, with 7 bases aligning to TRBD2. The CDR3 loop spans 13 amino acids. V shed 6 bases and J 6 bases; nucleotides not matched to a gene: 8. CDR1 is DFQATT, CDR2 SNEGSKA, per germline (reference sequence). CDR3 sequence (DNA): TGCAGTGCCGGTGGGGGGGTTGGCAATGAGCAGTTCTTC. Residues: CSAGGGVGNEQFF.

DNA for the CDR3: TGCAGTGCTCGGGGGGAGCGATACGAGCAGTACTTC. As protein: CSARGERYEQYF. V usage is TRBV20-1 and J usage is TRBJ2-5; 7 bases are a match to TRBD2. The J call could be wrong; TRBJ2-7 is a better fit for the DNA end. The CDR3 totals 12 residues. Germline values: CDR1 DFQATT, CDR2 SNEGSKA (reference sequence).

This clonotype was seen a handful of times. The V call is TRBV20-1, the J call TRBJ2-3, with D unclear. Germline CDR1 DFQATT, CDR2 SNEGSKA (reference sequence). The CDR3 runs to 15 residues. V was shortened by 6 bases and J by 1 base, with 17 bases between the two germline ends. CDR3 region: CSANLDLTGTDTQYF. CDR3 in DNA: TGCAGTGCCAACCTCGATCTTACTGGCACAGATACGCAGTATTTT.